The 20 T cell receptor beta chains given below trace back to one sample, sequenced in a study of cytomegalovirus exposure and HLA in healthy donors. Vbeta (60) and Jbeta (13) primers were used in the PCR. Measured with immunoSEQ multiplex PCR; TCRdb has only the in-frame clones, and not every one. In the table there are about 100,000 clones, 75% to 85% of which are singletons. Material for sequencing was PBMCs. Source of these receptors: a woman aged 18-29 years in good health and CMV-seronegative.

The chain joins TRBV19 to TRBJ2-3, with D uncertain. V dropped 3 bases and J dropped 0 bases, with 7 bases sitting between them. The germline gives CDR1 LNHDA, CDR2 SQIVND (reference sequence). This CDR3 comprises 14 residues. The DNA of the CDR3 is TGTGCCAGTAGTATGATGCGAAGCACAGATACGCAGTATTTT. Its translation is CASSMMRSTDTQYF. The full variable domain, completed using reference TRBV19 and TRBJ2-3, is DGGITQSPKYLFRKEGQNVTLSCEQNLNHDAMYWYRQDPGQGLRLIYYSQIVNDFQKGDIAEGYSVSREKKESFPLTVTSAQKNPTAFYLCASSMMRSTDTQYFGPGTRLTVL.

The genes are TRBV6-5 and TRBJ2-2, with 8 bases identical to TRBD2. This CDR3 is 15 amino acids long. Germline assignment: CDR1 MNHEY and CDR2 SVGAGI. The ends lost 0 bases at V and 7 bases at J; junction bases unmatched: 4. CDR3 region: CASSYSRGVGGELFF. In nucleotides, the CDR3 is TGTGCCAGCAGTTACTCGCGGGGGGTCGGCGGGGAGCTGTTTTTT.

The chain carries TRBV14 and TRBJ2-1; TRBD2 matches at 9 bases. Germline assignment: CDR1 SGHDN and CDR2 FVKESK. The V gene end was trimmed by 0 bases and the J gene end by 8 bases; junction bases not matched to a gene: 14. CDR3 length equals 18 residues. In nucleotides, the CDR3 is TGTGCCAGCAGCCAAGATCGACGTACGCGGGGGGGCCGTGATGAGCAGTTCTTC. Encoded protein: CASSQDRRTRGGRDEQFF.

The chain is built from TRBV18 and TRBJ2-3; no clear D gene. The CDR3 is 15 amino acids. The V end lost 0 bases, the J end lost 1 base, and 8 bases lay between the germline ends. CDR1 is KGHSH, CDR2 LQKENI, per germline. The CDR3 region is CASSPPLRGTDTQYF. The CDR3 nucleotides are TGTGCCAGCTCACCACCGCTTAGAGGCACAGATACGCAGTATTTT.

The chain has TRBV30 and TRBJ2-2; a weak D match, TRBD1 (6 bases). V lost 3 bases and J 5 bases, leaving 22 bases between the germline ends. CDR1 and CDR2 from the germline V gene are GTSNPN and SVGIG (reference sequence). The CDR3 runs to 17 residues. In DNA form, the CDR3 reads TGTGCCTGGAGGGACGACCTCAGCGGACAGAGTACCGGGGAGCTGTTTTTT. Protein sequence: CAWRDDLSGQSTGELFF.

V is TRBV27 and J is TRBJ1-1; possibly TRBD1 for D (6 bases). V lost 4 bases, J lost 5 bases, and 14 bases lay in between. The CDR3 has 14 amino acids. Germline CDR1 MNHEY, CDR2 SMNVEV (reference sequence). In nucleotides, the CDR3 is TGTGCCAGCAGTTACCAGGGGCTTAGGACTGAAGCTTTCTTT. It specifies CASSYQGLRTEAFF.

J is TRBJ1-2 and V is TRBV27; the match to TRBD1 covers 7 bases. V lost 5 bases to trimming and J lost 5 bases; unmatched junction nucleotides: 5. Germline V gene sequence: CDR1 MNHEY, CDR2 SMNVEV (reference sequence). The CDR3 has 13 amino acids. The DNA for the CDR3 is TGTGCCAGCAGTCAGACAGGGTTTTATGGCTACACCTTC. Its translation is CASSQTGFYGYTF.

The table lists this clone with a count of one. The chain combines TRBV7-9 with TRBJ2-7; D remains unclear. V lost 1 base and J lost 0, with 10 bases in between. The CDR3 covers 15 residues. Germline CDR1 is SEHNR and CDR2 is FQNEAQ (reference sequence). Here the CDR3 DNA reads TGTGCCAGCAGCTTAGAAGCGTCCAGCTCCTACGAGCAGTACTTC. This codes for CASSLEASSSYEQYF. Together with reference TRBV7-9 and TRBJ2-7, the CDR3 gives the full variable domain: DTGVSQNPRHKITKRGQNVTFRCDPISEHNRLYWYRQTLGQGPEFLTYFQNEAQLEKSRLLSDRFSAERPKGSFSTLEIQRTEQGDSAMYLCASSLEASSSYEQYFGPGTRLTVT.

This clone has more than one count but fewer than ten. The J gene is TRBJ2-1, the V gene TRBV10-3; D not certain. V lost 0 bases, J lost 3 bases, and 12 bases lay in between. There are 16 residues in the CDR3. In germline, CDR1 is ENHRY, CDR2 SYGVKD. The CDR3 protein is CAISESGDTYYNEQFF. The CDR3 region has the DNA TGTGCCATCAGTGAGTCGGGTGACACGTACTACAATGAGCAGTTCTTC.

V and J are TRBV19 and TRBJ1-5; D is perhaps TRBD1 (5 bases). V gave up 4 bases and J gave up 7 bases, with 14 bases separating them. The CDR3 extends over 14 amino acids. CDR1 and CDR2 from the germline V gene are LNHDA and SQIVND (reference sequence). The DNA for the CDR3 is TGTGCCAGTAGTACAGGGCTATCCATCCAGCCCCAGCATTTT. It specifies CASSTGLSIQPQHF.

The CDR3 bases are TGTGCCAGCAAAAGAGGGCGAGAGACCCAGTACTTC. Translated: CASKRGRETQYF. The chain joins TRBV2 to TRBJ2-5, with D possibly matching TRBD2 (5 bases). In germline, CDR1 is SNHLY, CDR2 FYNNEI. Trimming left V 7 bases short and J 4 bases short, with 10 bases between. This CDR3 region has 12 residues.

The chain uses TRBV28 and TRBJ2-3; 10 bases are a match to TRBD1. Germline CDR1 MDHEN, CDR2 SYDVKM. This CDR3 spans 15 amino acids. The junction had 1 base not matched to a gene; V was cut back by 3 bases and J by 1 base. This CDR3 is CASSFGTGGTDTQYF. DNA for the CDR3: TGTGCCAGCAGTTTTGGGACAGGGGGCACAGATACGCAGTATTTT.

Details on this clone: A read error may produce the germline difference seen at one junction end. This chain connects TRBV7-9 to TRBJ2-1, with D possibly matching TRBD2 (5 bases). Germline V gene lookup returns CDR1 SEHNR and CDR2 FQNEAQ (reference sequence). The CDR3 runs 12 residues. Written as DNA, the CDR3 is TGTTCCAGCAGGCTAGCCGGTAGTGAGCAGTTCTTC. It translates to CSSRLAGSEQFF.

The J gene is TRBJ1-5, the V gene TRBV10-1, with TRBD1 matching 8 bases. This CDR3 comprises 14 residues. Germline V gene sequence: CDR1 WNHNN, CDR2 SYGVQD (reference sequence). V lost 7 bases, J lost 2 bases, and 4 bases stayed unmatched. CDR3 coding DNA: TGCGCCAGCACCCCGGACAGGGGCAATCAGCCCCAGCATTTT. Amino acids: CASTPDRGNQPQHF.

The chain has TRBV6-7 and TRBJ1-3; 9 bases match TRBD1. TRBV6-7 carries the ORF label, with uncertain function. With 0 bases clipped from V and 3 bases from J, the junction kept 12 bases outside the gene matches. CDR3 length: 19 residues. DNA for the CDR3: TGTGCCAGCAGTTACTCTCAGGGACAGGGTTTAATTGGTGGAAACACCATATATTTT. It translates to CASSYSQGQGLIGGNTIYF.

The chain uses TRBV7-9 and TRBJ1-2, with 11 bases fitting TRBD1. The germline gives CDR1 SEHNR, CDR2 FQNEAQ (reference sequence). The CDR3 spans 12 residues. V gave up 11 bases and J gave up 4 bases; unmatched junction bases: 3. CDR3 in DNA: TGTGCCGGACAGGGGGCATTCTATGGCTACACCTTC. Residues: CAGQGAFYGYTF.

The chain couples TRBV6-5 to TRBJ1-1, with D maybe TRBD1 (5 bases). The CDR3 runs to 11 residues. CDR1 and CDR2 from the germline V gene are MNHEY and SVGAGI. The germline V and J ends were trimmed by 8 bases and 4 bases, with 8 bases remaining between them. CDR3 in amino acids: CASGDSTEAFF. CDR3 DNA sequence: TGTGCCAGCGGCGACAGCACTGAAGCTTTCTTT.

The chain joins TRBV4-2 to TRBJ2-3, with 10 bases that match TRBD2. The CDR3 is 20 residues long. With 0 bases clipped from V and 2 bases from J, the junction kept 14 bases outside the gene matches. The V gene's germline CDR1 is LGHNA and CDR2 YNFKEQ. The CDR3 DNA reads as TGTGCCAGCAGCCAAGACCCCGGGACTAGCGAGTCCCCCCTCACAGATACGCAGTATTTT. This sequence encodes CASSQDPGTSESPLTDTQYF.

The CDR3 region has the DNA TGTGCCAGCAGCGCACGGGGGAGTCACTACGAGCAGTACTTC. This sequence encodes CASSARGSHYEQYF. The chain has TRBV2 and TRBJ2-7; possible D gene TRBD2, 6 bases. Looked up from germline, CDR1 is SNHLY and CDR2 is FYNNEI. V was clipped by 6 bases and J by 3 bases, with 15 bases between them. This CDR3 is 14 amino acids long.

This CDR3 is CASSQGDDSRNEKLFF. The CDR3 DNA is TGCGCCAGCAGCCAAGGAGACGACAGCCGTAATGAAAAACTGTTTTTT. The rearrangement uses TRBV4-3 and TRBJ1-4; perhaps TRBD1 as D (5 bases). This CDR3 contains 16 residues. Germline values: CDR1 LGHNA, CDR2 YSLEER. Between the trimmed V and J ends, which lost 1 base and 4 bases, there was a span of 13 bases.